The clone carrying this T cell receptor (beta chain) was seen many times. Its antigen remains unknown. Via MiXCR, TCRdb re-called the RACE reads, giving one row per CDR3 protein. This table has more than 35,000 distinct CDR3 sequences, 5% to 8% appearing once. Described time point: patch test 1, 2 weeks after DPC sensitization. As for treatment: therapeutic diphenylcyclopropenone sensitization with weekly scalp DPC. Unfractionated whole blood was the source of the extracted total RNA. This sample is drawn from a study of human T cells and chemical hapten exposure. About the study: Diphenylcyclopropenone, dosed weekly to the scalp, was given to patients throughout the approximately 25-week study. After 6 days, upper back 0.01% DPC patch tests were scored. General study points: There were significantly more large CDR3 similarity clusters among expanded TCRs than among controls.

The sample in question was whole blood, obtained in connection with sensitization to the hapten diphenylcyclopropenone (DPC). The source of this sequence is a woman aged 25 to 39 with alopecia areata. Some clones in this sample may be carry-over from other donors' samples.

The CDR3 region is CSVGDDGQGFF. The CDR3 region has the DNA TGCAGCGTTGGGGATGATGGACAGGGGTTCTTC. The rearrangement joins TRBV29-1 to TRBJ2-1; 8 nucleotides agree with TRBD1. The V gene's germline CDR1 is SQVTM and CDR2 ANQGSEA. Trimming cost V 4 bases and J 15 bases; bases outside gene matches: 8. The CDR3 runs to 11 residues.